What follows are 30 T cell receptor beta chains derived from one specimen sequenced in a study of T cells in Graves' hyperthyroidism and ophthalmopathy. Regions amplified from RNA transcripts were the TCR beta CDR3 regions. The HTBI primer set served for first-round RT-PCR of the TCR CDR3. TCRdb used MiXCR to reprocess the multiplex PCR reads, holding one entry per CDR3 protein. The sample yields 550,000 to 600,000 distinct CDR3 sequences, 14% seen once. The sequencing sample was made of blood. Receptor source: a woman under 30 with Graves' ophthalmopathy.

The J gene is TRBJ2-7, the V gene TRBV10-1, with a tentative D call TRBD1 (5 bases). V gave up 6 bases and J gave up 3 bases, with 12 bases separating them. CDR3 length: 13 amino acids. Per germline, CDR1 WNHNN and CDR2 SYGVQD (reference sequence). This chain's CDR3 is CASRRTPGYEQYF. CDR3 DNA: TGCGCCAGCAGGAGGACACCAGGCTACGAGCAGTACTTC.

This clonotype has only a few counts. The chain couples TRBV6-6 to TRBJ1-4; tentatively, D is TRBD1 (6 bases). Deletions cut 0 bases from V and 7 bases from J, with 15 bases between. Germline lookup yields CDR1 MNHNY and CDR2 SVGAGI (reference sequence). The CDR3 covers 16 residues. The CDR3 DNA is TGTGCCAGCAGTTACTCGTTACAGGGCCATGGTGAAAAACTGTTTTTT. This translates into CASSYSLQGHGEKLFF.

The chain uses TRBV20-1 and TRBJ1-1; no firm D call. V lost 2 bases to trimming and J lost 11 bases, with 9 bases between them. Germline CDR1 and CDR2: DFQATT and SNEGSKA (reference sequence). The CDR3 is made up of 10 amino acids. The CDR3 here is CSARLDWAFF. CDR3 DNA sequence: TGCAGTGCTAGATTAGACTGGGCTTTCTTT.

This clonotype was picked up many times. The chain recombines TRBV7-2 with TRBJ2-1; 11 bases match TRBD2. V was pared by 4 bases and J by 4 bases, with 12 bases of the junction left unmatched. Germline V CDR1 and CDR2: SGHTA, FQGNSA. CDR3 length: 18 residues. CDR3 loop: CASSSPSPSGRLYNEQFF. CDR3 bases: TGTGCCAGCAGCTCCCCCTCGCCTAGCGGGAGGCTTTACAATGAGCAGTTCTTC.

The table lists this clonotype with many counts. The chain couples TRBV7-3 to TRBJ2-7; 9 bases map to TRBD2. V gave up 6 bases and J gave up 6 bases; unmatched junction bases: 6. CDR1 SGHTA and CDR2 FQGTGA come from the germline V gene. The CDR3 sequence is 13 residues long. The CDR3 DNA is TGTGCCAGCAGGGTGGGACTAGCTAGCGAGCAGTACTTC. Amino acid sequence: CASRVGLASEQYF.

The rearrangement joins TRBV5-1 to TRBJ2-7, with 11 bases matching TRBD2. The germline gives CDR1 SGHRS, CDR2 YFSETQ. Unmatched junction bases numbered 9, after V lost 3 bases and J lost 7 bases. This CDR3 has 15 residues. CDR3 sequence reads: CASSWTSGSNQEQYF. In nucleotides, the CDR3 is TGCGCCAGCAGCTGGACTAGCGGGTCGAACCAAGAGCAGTACTTC.

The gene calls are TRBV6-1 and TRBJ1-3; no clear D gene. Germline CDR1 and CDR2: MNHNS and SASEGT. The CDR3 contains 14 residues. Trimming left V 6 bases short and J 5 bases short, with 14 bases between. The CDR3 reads CASRPTVNRNTIYF. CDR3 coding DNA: TGTGCCAGCAGGCCTACAGTTAACAGAAACACCATATATTTT.

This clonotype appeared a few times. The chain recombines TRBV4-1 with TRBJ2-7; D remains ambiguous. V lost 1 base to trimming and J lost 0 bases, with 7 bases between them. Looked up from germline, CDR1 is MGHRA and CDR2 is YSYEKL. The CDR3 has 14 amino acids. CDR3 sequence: CASSQGSGSYEQYF. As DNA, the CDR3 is TGCGCCAGCAGCCAAGGATCCGGCTCCTACGAGCAGTACTTC.

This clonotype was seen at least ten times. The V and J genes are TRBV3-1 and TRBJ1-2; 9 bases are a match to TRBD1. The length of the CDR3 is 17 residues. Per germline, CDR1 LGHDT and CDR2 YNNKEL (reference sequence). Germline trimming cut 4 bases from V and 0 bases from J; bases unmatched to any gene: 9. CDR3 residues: CASSPDWDRESNYGYTF. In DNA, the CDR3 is TGTGCCAGCAGCCCCGATTGGGACAGGGAGTCTAACTATGGCTACACCTTC.

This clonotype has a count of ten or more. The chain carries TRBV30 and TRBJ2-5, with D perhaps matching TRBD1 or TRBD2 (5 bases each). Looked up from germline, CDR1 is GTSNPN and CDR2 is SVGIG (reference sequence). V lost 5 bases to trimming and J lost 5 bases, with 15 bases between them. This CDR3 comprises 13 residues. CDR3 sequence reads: CAWDPGRMETQYF. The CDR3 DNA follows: TGTGCCTGGGATCCGGGACGCATGGAGACCCAGTACTTC.

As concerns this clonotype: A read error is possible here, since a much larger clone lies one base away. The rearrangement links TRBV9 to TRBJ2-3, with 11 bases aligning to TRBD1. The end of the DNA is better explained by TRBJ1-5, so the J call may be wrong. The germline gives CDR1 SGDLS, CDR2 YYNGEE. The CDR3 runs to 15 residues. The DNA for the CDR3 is TGTGCCACCACACGGACAGGGGGCGCGAAAGATACGCAGCATTTT. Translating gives CATTRTGGAKDTQHF.

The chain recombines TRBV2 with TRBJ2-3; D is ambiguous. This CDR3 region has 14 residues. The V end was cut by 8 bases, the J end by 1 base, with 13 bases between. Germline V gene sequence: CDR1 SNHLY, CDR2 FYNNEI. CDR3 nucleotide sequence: TGTGCCAGCCAGGACCGAATAGGCACAGATACGCAGTATTTT. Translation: CASQDRIGTDTQYF.

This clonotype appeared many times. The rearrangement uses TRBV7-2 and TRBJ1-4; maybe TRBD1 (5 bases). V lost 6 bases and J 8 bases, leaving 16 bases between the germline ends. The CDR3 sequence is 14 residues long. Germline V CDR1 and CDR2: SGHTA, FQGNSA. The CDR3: CASREDTLGEKLFF. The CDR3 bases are TGTGCCAGCAGAGAGGACACCCTCGGGGAAAAACTGTTTTTT.

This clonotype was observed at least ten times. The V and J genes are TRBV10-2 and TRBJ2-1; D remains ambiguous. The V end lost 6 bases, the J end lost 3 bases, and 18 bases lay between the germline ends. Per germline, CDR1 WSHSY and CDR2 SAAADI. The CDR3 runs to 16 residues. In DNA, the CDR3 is TGCGCCAGCAGGGGCCGGCGCCACCCCATCTACAATGAGCAGTTCTTC. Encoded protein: CASRGRRHPIYNEQFF.

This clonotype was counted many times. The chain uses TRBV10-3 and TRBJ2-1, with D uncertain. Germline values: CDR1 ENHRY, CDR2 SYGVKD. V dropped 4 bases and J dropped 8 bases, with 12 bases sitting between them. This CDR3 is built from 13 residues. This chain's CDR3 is CAISGFARDEQFF. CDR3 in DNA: TGTGCCATCAGTGGTTTCGCTAGGGATGAGCAGTTCTTC.

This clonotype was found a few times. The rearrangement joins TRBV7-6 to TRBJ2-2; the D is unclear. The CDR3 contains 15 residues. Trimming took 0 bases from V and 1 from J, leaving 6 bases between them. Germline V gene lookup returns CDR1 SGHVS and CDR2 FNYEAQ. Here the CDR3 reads CASSLAWENTGELFF. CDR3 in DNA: TGTGCCAGCAGCTTAGCGTGGGAGAACACCGGGGAGCTGTTTTTT.

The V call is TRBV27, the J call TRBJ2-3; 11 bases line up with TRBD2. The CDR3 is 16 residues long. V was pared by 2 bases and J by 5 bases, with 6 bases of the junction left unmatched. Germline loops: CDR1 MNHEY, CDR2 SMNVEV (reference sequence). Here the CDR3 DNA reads TGTGCCAGCAGTTTACCGACTAGCGGGACCGGAGATACGCAGTATTTT. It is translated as CASSLPTSGTGDTQYF.

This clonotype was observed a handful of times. The CDR3 bases are TGTGCCAGCAGCTTAGGCTCGTATATCAGGGTGTTACAGAACACTGAAGCTTTCTTT. Translated: CASSLGSYIRVLQNTEAFF. The chain is built from TRBV7-9 and TRBJ1-1, with D tentatively TRBD1 (5 bases). This CDR3 has 19 residues. The V end was cut by 1 base, the J end by 1 base, with 22 bases between. The germline CDR1 and CDR2 sequences are SEHNR and FQNEAQ (reference sequence).

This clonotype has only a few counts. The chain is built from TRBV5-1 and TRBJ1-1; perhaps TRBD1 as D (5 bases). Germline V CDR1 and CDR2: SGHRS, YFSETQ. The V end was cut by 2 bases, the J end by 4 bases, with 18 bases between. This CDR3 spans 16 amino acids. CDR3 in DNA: TGCGCCAGCAGCTTACACCCGACAGAAAGGCCCACTGAAGCTTTCTTT. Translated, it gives CASSLHPTERPTEAFF.

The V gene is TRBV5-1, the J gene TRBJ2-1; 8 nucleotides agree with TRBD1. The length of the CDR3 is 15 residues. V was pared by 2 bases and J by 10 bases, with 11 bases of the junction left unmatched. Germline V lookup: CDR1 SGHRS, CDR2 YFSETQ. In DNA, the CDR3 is TGCGCCAGCAGCTTCGTATACGACAGGGGAAGGGAGCAGTTCTTC. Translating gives CASSFVYDRGREQFF.

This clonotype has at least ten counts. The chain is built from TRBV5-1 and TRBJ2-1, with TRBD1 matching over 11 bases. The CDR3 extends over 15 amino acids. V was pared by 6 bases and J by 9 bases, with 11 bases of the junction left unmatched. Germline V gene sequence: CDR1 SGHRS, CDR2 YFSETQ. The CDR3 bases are TGCGCCAGCACCCATAATGGACAGGGGGCCGGTGAGCAGTTCTTC. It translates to CASTHNGQGAGEQFF.

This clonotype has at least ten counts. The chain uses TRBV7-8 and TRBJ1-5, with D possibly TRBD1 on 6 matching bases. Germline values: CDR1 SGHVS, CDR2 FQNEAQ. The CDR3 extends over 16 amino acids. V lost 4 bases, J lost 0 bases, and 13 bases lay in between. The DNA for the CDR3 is TGTGCCAGCAGCTCCCAGGGGCGAAATAGCAATCAGCCCCAGCATTTT. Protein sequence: CASSSQGRNSNQPQHF.

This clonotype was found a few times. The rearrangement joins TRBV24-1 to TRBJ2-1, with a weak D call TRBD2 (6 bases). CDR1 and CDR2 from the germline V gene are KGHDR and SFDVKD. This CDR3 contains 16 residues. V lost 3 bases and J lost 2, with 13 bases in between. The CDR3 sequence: CATSDGRELPYNEQFF. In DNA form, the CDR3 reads TGTGCCACCAGTGATGGTCGGGAGCTTCCCTACAATGAGCAGTTCTTC.

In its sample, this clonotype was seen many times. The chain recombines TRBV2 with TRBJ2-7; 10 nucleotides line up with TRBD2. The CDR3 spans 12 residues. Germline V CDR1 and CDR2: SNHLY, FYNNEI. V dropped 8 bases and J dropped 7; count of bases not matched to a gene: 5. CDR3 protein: CASVLAGEEQYF. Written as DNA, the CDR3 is TGTGCCAGCGTCCTAGCGGGAGAAGAGCAGTACTTC. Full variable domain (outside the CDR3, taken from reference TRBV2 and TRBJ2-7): EPEVTQTPSHQVTQMGQEVILRCVPISNHLYFYWYRQILGQKVEFLVSFYNNEISEKSEIFDDQFSVERPDGSNFTLKIRSTKLEDSAMYFCASVLAGEEQYFGPGTRLTVT.

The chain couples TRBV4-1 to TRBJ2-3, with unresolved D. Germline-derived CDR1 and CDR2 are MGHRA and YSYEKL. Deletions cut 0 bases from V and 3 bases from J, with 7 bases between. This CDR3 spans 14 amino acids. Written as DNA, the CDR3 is TGCGCCAGCAGCCAAGAAGCGAAGACAGATACGCAGTATTTT. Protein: CASSQEAKTDTQYF.

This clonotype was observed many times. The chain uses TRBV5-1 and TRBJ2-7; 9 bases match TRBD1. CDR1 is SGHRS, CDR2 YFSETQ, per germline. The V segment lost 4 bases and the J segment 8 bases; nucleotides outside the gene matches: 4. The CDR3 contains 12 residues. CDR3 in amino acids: CASSHGTGKQYF. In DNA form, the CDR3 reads TGCGCCAGCAGCCACGGGACAGGGAAGCAGTACTTC.

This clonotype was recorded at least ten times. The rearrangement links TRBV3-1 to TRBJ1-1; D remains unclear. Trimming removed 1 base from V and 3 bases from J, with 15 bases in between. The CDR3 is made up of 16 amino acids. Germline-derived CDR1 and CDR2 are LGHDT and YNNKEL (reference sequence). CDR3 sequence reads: CASSQGRRPSDTEAFF. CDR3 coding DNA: TGTGCCAGCAGCCAAGGGCGGCGACCCTCGGACACTGAAGCTTTCTTT.

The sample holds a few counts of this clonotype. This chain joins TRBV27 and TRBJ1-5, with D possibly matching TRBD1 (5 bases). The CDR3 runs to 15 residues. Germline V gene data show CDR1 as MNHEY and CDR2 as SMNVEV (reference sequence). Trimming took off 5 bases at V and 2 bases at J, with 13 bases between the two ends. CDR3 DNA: TGTGCCAGCAGTCTCAACCCCAGGGGCAATCAGCCCCAGCATTTT. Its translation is CASSLNPRGNQPQHF.

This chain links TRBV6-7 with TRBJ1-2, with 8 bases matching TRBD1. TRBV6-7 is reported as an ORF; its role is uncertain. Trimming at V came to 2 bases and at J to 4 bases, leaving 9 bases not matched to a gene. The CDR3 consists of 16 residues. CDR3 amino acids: CASSYLRGPVPYGYTF. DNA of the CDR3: TGTGCCAGCAGTTACCTCAGGGGGCCGGTGCCCTATGGCTACACCTTC.

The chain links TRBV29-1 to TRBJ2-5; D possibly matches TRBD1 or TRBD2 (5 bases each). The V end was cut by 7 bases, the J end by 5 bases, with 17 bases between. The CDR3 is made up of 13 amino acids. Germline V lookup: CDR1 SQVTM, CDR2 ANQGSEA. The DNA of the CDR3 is TGCAGCGCCCACTCGGGGCGCCGGGAGACCCAGTACTTC. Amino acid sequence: CSAHSGRRETQYF. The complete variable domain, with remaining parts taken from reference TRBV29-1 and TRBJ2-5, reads SAVISQKPSRDICQRGTSLTIQCQVDSQVTMMFWYRQQPGQSLTLIATANQGSEATYESGFVIDKFPISRPNLTFSTLTVSNMSPEDSSIYLCSAHSGRRETQYFGPGTRLLVL.